The T cell receptor (beta chain) described here comes from a study of T-cell reconstitution after alpha-beta-depleted transplantation in children. The CDR3 loop spans 17 amino acids. V gave up 6 bases and J gave up 4 bases, with 25 bases separating them. Germline V gene lookup returns CDR1 DFQATT and CDR2 SNEGSKA (reference sequence). This clonotype was seen repeatedly, ten times or more. As it was prepared, the TCRbeta library received unique molecular identifiers. TCRdb redid the calling of the PCR reads with MiXCR, one entry per CDR3 protein. The profile shows around 52,000 distinct CDR3 sequences, around 5.9% of them singletons.

V and J are TRBV20-1 and TRBJ2-1; D is unresolved. Sample: PBMCs, mostly from graft donor cells, taken 60 days after TCRalphabeta/CD19-depleted stem cell transplant. This clonotype originated in a female patient between 2 and 10 years old who had a stem cell transplant for aplastic anemia, so the T cells may come from the graft donor. The CDR3 DNA reads TGCAGTGCCGCCACTTCAGTGGATTTAGGGTTTTACAATGAGCAGTTCTTC. This codes for CSAATSVDLGFYNEQFF.